This is a list of T cell receptor beta chains from one sample in a study of blood T cell repertoires in COVID-19. The assay was immunoSEQ multiplex PCR, and TCRdb's table has in-frame clones only and misses some. Of over 130,000 clones in the sample, about 80% were seen once. The material sequenced was PBMCs or T cells enriched from blood (not recorded which). The receptor set was obtained from a woman in her 50s who had recovered from COVID-19. The CDR3 runs from the conserved cysteine through the conserved F or W. Each record gives: V gene, CDR3 length, clone size, J gene, D gene, CDR3 DNA, CDR3 protein. A D gene is named only where the DNA matches it firmly. For some rows the clone size is stated as once, few or many, or as a class when expanded; others skip it.

V: TRBV5-1
length: 15
size: NA
J: TRBJ2-3
D: NA
DNA: TGCGCCAGCAGCTTGGGAGGAGATCTCACAGATACGCAGTATTTT
CDR3: CASSLGGDLTDTQYF

V: TRBV27
length: 15
size: NA
J: TRBJ1-6
D: TRBD1
DNA: TGTGCCAGCAGTAGAGGGGGCCCGGGCAGTTCACCCCTCCACTTT
CDR3: CASSRGGPGSSPLHF

V: TRBV7-3
length: 16
size: NA
J: TRBJ2-2
D: NA
DNA: TGTGCCAGCAGCGTCATCGGCGGGAAGAACACCGGGGAGCTGTTTTTT
CDR3: CASSVIGGKNTGELFF

V: TRBV6-5
length: 14
size: few
J: TRBJ1-2
D: TRBD1
DNA: TGTGCCAGCAGGGACCTCAACAGGGGCTATGGCTACACCTTC
CDR3: CASRDLNRGYGYTF

V: TRBV7-8
length: 12
size: once
J: TRBJ2-7
D: NA
DNA: TGTGCCAGCAGCCGAAACCGGGACATTGTAGACTTC
CDR3: CASSRNRDIVDF

V: TRBV27
length: 14
size: NA
J: TRBJ1-6
D: TRBD1
DNA: TGTGCCAGCAGTCTGGGACAGCCGGGCTCACCCCTCCACTTT
CDR3: CASSLGQPGSPLHF

V: TRBV5-1
length: 16
size: NA
J: TRBJ1-3
D: NA
DNA: TGCGCCAGCAGCCCGGACTCCGCTTACTCTGGAAACACCATATATTTT
CDR3: CASSPDSAYSGNTIYF

V: TRBV5-4
length: 15
size: NA
J: TRBJ2-1
D: TRBD2
DNA: TGTGCCAGCAGCTTCTCTAGCGGGGGCTCCAATGAGCAGTTCTTC
CDR3: CASSFSSGGSNEQFF

V: TRBV29-1
length: 18
size: NA
J: TRBJ2-5
D: NA
DNA: TGCAGCGTTGAACCCCCGCTTGGGGGTGGCCTGGGGGCAGAGACCCAGTACTTC
CDR3: CSVEPPLGGGLGAETQYF

V: TRBV6-5
length: 14
size: NA
J: TRBJ1-5
D: TRBD1
DNA: TGTGCCAGCAGTATCGACAGGGGCGATCAGCCCCAGCATTTT
CDR3: CASSIDRGDQPQHF

V: TRBV10-3
length: 13
size: NA
J: TRBJ2-2
D: NA
DNA: TGTGCCATCAGTGGTGACACCGGCGGGGAGCTGTTTTTT
CDR3: CAISGDTGGELFF

V: TRBV3-1/TRBV3-2
length: 13
size: NA
J: TRBJ1-1
D: NA
DNA: TGTGCCAGCAGCCAGGGGGCGGGCACTGAAGCTTTCTTT
CDR3: CASSQGAGTEAFF

V: TRBV5-1
length: 15
size: NA
J: TRBJ1-3
D: NA
DNA: TGCGCCAGCAGCTTGGATCATATAGCCGGAAACACCATATATTTT
CDR3: CASSLDHIAGNTIYF

V: TRBV27
length: 13
size: NA
J: TRBJ1-1
D: NA
DNA: TGTGCCAGCAGTTCTGATAGGAACACTGAAGCTTTCTTT
CDR3: CASSSDRNTEAFF

V: TRBV23-1
length: 17
size: NA
J: TRBJ2-3
D: TRBD2
DNA: TGCGCCAGCAGTCAAGGGGGGGTGACGGTTAGCACAGATACGCAGTATTTT
CDR3: CASSQGGVTVSTDTQYF

V: TRBV7-3
length: 13
size: NA
J: TRBJ2-1
D: NA
DNA: TGTGCCAGCAGCCAGGGGCCGAGGGATGAGCAGTTCTTC
CDR3: CASSQGPRDEQFF

V: TRBV9
length: 15
size: NA
J: TRBJ1-1
D: NA
DNA: TGTGCCAGCAGCGTAGGGGAGGTCATGAACACTGAAGCTTTCTTT
CDR3: CASSVGEVMNTEAFF

V: TRBV29-1
length: 13
size: NA
J: TRBJ1-1
D: TRBD1
DNA: TGCAGCGCTCAACGACAGGGGACTGAAGAAGCTTTCTTT
CDR3: CSAQRQGTEEAFF

V: TRBV5-4
length: 18
size: NA
J: TRBJ2-1
D: TRBD2
DNA: TGTGCCAGCAGCTTGGGGGGGACTAGCGGGGTTTTATACAATGAGCAGTTCTTC
CDR3: CASSLGGTSGVLYNEQFF

V: TRBV4-1
length: 16
size: NA
J: TRBJ2-1
D: NA
DNA: TGCGCCAGCAGCACCCGACTAGTACTTACCTACAATGAGCAGTTCTTC
CDR3: CASSTRLVLTYNEQFF

V: TRBV5-1
length: 18
size: NA
J: TRBJ2-1
D: TRBD1
DNA: TGCGCCAGCAGCTTAGGTGGGACAGGGGGCCCGGGGTACAATGAGCAGTTCTTC
CDR3: CASSLGGTGGPGYNEQFF

V: TRBV6-5
length: 15
size: NA
J: TRBJ1-5
D: NA
DNA: TGTGCCAGCAGTTCTTGGAGGGGTAGCAATCAGCCCCAGCATTTT
CDR3: CASSSWRGSNQPQHF

V: TRBV7-9
length: 17
size: once
J: TRBJ2-3
D: TRBD2
DNA: TGTGCCAGCAGCTTCGGACTAGCGGGGGGCCCAGCAGATACGCAGTATTTT
CDR3: CASSFGLAGGPADTQYF

V: TRBV10-2
length: 14
size: few
J: TRBJ1-5
D: NA
DNA: TGCGCCAGCACAGGAACGGTTAGCAATCAGCCCCAGCATTTT
CDR3: CASTGTVSNQPQHF

V: TRBV27
length: 16
size: NA
J: TRBJ1-2
D: NA
DNA: TGTGCCAGCAGTTTGGCGGGCGCGGGGTGGAAATATGGCTACACCTTC
CDR3: CASSLAGAGWKYGYTF

V: TRBV5-1
length: 13
size: NA
J: TRBJ2-1
D: TRBD2
DNA: TGCGCCAGCAGCCCCGGGACTAGTGGTGAGCAGTTCTTC
CDR3: CASSPGTSGEQFF